The 2 T cell receptor beta chains given below trace back to one sample, sequenced in a study of T cells after yellow fever vaccination. TCRdb fed the 5' RACE reads into MiXCR, producing one record per CDR3 protein. The sample records under 200,000 distinct CDR3 sequences, more than 5.5% being singletons. This material consisted of CD4+ T cells sorted from PBMCs, taken 4 to 6 days after the first yellow fever vaccination. These TCRs come from a young man who received the YFV17D yellow fever vaccine.

This clonotype was counted at least ten times. The chain links TRBV19 to TRBJ2-3; D tentatively reads TRBD1 or TRBD2 (5 bases each). The germline CDR1 and CDR2 sequences are LNHDA and SQIVND (reference sequence). The V end was cut by 6 bases, the J end by 2 bases, with 9 bases between. There are 13 residues in the CDR3. The CDR3: CASRPGTTDTQYF. DNA of the CDR3: TGTGCCAGTAGACCAGGGACCACAGATACGCAGTATTTT.

This clonotype showed up many times. The chain recombines TRBV12-3 or TRBV12-4 with TRBJ2-3, with 11 bases lining up with TRBD2. Losses at the gene ends were 5 bases for V and 3 bases for J; bases not matched to a gene: 7. The CDR3 is made up of 16 amino acids. The DNA for the CDR3 is TGTGCCAGCAGTCTTAGCGGGGGGGCACCTACAGATACGCAGTATTTT. Protein: CASSLSGGAPTDTQYF.